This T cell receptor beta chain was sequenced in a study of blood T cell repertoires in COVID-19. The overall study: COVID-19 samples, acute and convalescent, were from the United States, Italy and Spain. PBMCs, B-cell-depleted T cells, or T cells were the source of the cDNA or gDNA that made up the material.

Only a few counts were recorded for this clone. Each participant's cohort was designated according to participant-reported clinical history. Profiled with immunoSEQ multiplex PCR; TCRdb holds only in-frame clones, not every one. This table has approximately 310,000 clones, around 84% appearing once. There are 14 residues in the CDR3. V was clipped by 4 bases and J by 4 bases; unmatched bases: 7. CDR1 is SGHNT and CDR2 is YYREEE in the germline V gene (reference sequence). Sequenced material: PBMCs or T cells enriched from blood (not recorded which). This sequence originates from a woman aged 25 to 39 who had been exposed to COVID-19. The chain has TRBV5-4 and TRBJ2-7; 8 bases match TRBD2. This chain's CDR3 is CASSHTGGGYEQYF. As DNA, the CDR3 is TGTGCCAGCAGCCATACGGGGGGGGGTTACGAGCAGTACTTC.